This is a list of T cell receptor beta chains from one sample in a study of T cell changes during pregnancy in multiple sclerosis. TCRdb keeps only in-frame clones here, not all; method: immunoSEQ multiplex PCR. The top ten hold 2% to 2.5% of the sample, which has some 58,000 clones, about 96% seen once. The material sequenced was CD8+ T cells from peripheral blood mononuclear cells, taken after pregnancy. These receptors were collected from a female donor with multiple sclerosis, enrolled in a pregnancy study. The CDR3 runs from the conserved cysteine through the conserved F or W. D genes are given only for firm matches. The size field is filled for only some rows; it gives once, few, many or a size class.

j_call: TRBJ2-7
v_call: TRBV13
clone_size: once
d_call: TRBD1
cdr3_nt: TGTGCCAGCAGCTTCCGGGACAGGGATAGGTACGAGCAGTACTTC
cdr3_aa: CASSFRDRDRYEQYF

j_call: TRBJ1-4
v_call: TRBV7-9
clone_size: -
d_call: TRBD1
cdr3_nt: TGTGCCAGCAGCTTGGCGGCAGGGGGGACCCGGGGCGAAGGACTGTTTTTT
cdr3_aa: CASSLAAGGTRGEGLFF

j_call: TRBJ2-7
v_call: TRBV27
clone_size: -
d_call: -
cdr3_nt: TGTGCCAGCAGTTTATACCCTAGCGCGGACGAGCAGTACTTC
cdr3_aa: CASSLYPSADEQYF

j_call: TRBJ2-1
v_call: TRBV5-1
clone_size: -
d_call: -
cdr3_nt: TGCGCCAGCAGCTTCCGGTCCTCCTACAATGAGCAGTTCTTC
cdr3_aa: CASSFRSSYNEQFF

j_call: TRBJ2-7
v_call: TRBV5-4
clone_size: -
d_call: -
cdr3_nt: TGTGCCAGCAGCCTTTGGGGACTCTCCTACGAGCAGTACTTC
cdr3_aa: CASSLWGLSYEQYF

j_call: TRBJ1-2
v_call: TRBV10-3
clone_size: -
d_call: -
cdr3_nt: TGTGCCATTTCGACAGTGGCCGCTGGGGATGGCTACACCTTC
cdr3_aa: CAISTVAAGDGYTF

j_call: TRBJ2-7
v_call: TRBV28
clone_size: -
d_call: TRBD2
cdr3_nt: TGTGCCAGCAGCATAGCGGGAGTCGGGTACGAGCAGTACTTC
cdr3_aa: CASSIAGVGYEQYF

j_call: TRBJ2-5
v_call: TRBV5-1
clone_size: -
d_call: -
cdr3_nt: TGCGCCAGCAGCTTCCGGATGGGGAGAGAGACCCAGTACTTC
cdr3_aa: CASSFRMGRETQYF

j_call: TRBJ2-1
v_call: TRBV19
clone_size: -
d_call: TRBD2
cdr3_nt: TGTGCCAGTAGGCTCTCTAGCGGGAATTACAATGAGCAGTTCTTC
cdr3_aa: CASRLSSGNYNEQFF

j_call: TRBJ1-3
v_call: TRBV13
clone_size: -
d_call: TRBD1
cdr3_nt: TGTGCCAGCAGCCAACTGACAGGGAACACCATATATTTT
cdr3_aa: CASSQLTGNTIYF

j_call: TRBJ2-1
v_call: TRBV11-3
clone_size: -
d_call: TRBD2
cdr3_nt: TGTGCCAGCAGCTTAGCCCCCGCAGCTAGCGGTAGCTCCTACAATGAGCAGTTCTTC
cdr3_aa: CASSLAPAASGSSYNEQFF

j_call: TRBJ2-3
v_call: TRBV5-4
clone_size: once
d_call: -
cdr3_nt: TGTGCCAGCAGCGCCCCCCAAGGGGATAGAGATACGCAGTATTTT
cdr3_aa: CASSAPQGDRDTQYF

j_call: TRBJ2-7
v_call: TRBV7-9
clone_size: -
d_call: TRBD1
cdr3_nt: TGTGCCAGCAGAGACACAGGGGTGTTTCCCTACGAGCAGTACTTC
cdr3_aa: CASRDTGVFPYEQYF

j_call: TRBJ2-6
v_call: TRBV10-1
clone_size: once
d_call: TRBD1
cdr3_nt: TGCGCCAGCAATCGAGACCTCCCGGGACAGGGACAGGGCTCTGGGGCCAACGTCCTGACTTTC
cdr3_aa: CASNRDLPGQGQGSGANVLTF

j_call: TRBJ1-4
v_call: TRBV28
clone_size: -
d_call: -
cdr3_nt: TGTGCCAGCAGTATTCAGGGGACTAAGGAAAAACTGTTTTTT
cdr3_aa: CASSIQGTKEKLFF

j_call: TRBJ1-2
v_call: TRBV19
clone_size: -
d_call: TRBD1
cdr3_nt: TGTGCCAGTAGGGGGGGCGGGACAGGGGATCACGGCTACACCTTC
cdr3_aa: CASRGGGTGDHGYTF

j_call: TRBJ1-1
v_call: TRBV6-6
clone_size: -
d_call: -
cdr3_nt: TGTGCCAGCAGTTACGGGCCCGAGACGAACACTGAAGCTTTCTTT
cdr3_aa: CASSYGPETNTEAFF

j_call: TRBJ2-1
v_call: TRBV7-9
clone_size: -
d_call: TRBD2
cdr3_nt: TGTGCCAGCAGGGGACTAGCGGGATACAATGAGCAGTTCTTC
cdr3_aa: CASRGLAGYNEQFF

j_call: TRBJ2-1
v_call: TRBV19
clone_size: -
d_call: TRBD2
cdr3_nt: TGTGCCAGTAGTTGGCCGGGAGGGTACAATGAGCAGTTCTTC
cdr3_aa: CASSWPGGYNEQFF

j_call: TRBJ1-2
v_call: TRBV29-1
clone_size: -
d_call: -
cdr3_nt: TGCAGCGACGGACTTTTGGCAAACTATGGCTACACCTTC
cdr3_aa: CSDGLLANYGYTF

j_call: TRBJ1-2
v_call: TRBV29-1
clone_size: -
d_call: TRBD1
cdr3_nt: TGCAGCGTGGTCCCCGTGGGGACAGAGGTCTATGGCTACACCTTC
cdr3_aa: CSVVPVGTEVYGYTF

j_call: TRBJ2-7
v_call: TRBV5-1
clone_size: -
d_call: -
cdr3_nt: TGCGCCAGCAGCTTGGCCGGGTCCTACGAGCAGTACTTC
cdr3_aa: CASSLAGSYEQYF

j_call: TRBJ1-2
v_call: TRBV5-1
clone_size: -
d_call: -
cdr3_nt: TGCGCCAGCAGCTTGGCGGGGGGCTACGGCTATGGCTACACCTTC
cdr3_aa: CASSLAGGYGYGYTF

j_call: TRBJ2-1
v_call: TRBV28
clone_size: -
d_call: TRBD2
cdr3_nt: TGTGCCAGCAGTCCAGCGGGGTTAAACACCTACAATGAGCAGTTCTTC
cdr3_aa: CASSPAGLNTYNEQFF

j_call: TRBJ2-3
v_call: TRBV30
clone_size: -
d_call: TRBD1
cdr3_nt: TGTGCCTGGAGCCCCCCGGGACAGGGGAAGTATTTT
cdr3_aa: CAWSPPGQGKYF

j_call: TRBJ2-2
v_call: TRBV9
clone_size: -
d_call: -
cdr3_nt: TGTGCCAGCAGCGTTCGGGTTACCGGGGAGCTGTTTTTT
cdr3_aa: CASSVRVTGELFF

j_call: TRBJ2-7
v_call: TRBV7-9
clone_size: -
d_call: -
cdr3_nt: TGTGCCAGCAGCTTAGGCAGCTACGAGCAGTACTTC
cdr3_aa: CASSLGSYEQYF

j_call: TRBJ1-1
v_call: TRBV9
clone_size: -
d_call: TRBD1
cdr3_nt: TGTGCCAGCAGCGTAGGGGACAGATCTGCCACTGAAGCTTTCTTT
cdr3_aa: CASSVGDRSATEAFF

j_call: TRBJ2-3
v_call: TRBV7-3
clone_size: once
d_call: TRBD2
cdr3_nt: TGTGCCAGCAGCCCTGGGACTAGCGTAGGCACAGATACGCAGTATTTT
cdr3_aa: CASSPGTSVGTDTQYF

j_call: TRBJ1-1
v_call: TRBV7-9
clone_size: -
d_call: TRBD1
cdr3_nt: TGTGCCAGCAGCGTGGACAGGGGGTTGAACACTGAAGCTTTCTTT
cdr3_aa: CASSVDRGLNTEAFF

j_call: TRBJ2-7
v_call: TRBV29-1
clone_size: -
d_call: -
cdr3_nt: TGCAGCGCCCAGAGGGGAGGCGAGCAGTACTTC
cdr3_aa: CSAQRGGEQYF

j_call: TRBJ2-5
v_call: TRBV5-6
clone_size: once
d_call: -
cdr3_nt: TGTGCCAGCAGCTTGGCCGGTCAAGGGGGAGAGACCCAGTACTTC
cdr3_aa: CASSLAGQGGETQYF

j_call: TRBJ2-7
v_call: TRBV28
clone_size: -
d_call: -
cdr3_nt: TGTGCCAGCAGTTCGGGGTGGAACGAGCAGTACTTC
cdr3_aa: CASSSGWNEQYF

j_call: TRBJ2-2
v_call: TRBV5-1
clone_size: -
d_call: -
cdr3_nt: TGCGCCAGCAGCCCGGAGACGAACACCGGGGAGCTGTTTTTT
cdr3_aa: CASSPETNTGELFF

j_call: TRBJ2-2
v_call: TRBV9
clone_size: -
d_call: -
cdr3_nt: TGTGCCAGCAGCGTAGGGGGGGCCGGGGAGCTGTTTTTT
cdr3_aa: CASSVGGAGELFF

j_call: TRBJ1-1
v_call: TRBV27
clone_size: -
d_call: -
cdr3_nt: TGTGCCAGCGAGAACTCAGGGAACACTGAAGCTTTCTTT
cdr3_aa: CASENSGNTEAFF

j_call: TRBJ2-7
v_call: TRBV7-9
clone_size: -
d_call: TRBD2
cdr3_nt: TGTGCCAGCAGCTCGTACCTGGGGACTAGCGGGGACTACGAGCAGTACTTC
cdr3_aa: CASSSYLGTSGDYEQYF

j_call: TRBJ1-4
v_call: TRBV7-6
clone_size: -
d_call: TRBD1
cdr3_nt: TGTGCCAGCAGCGCAGGGGGCGGTCTGTTTAAGGAAAAACTGTTTTTT
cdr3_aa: CASSAGGGLFKEKLFF

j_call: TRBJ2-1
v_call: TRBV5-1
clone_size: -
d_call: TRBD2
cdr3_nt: TGCGCCAGCAGTTCCCGAGGGGTAGCGGGAGTGATAGACAATGAGCAGTTCTTC
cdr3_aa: CASSSRGVAGVIDNEQFF

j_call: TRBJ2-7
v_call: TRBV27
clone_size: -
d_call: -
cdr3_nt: TGTGCCAGCAGTTTGGAACAGAACTACGAGCAGTACTTC
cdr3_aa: CASSLEQNYEQYF

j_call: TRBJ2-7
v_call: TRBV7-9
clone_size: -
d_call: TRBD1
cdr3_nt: TGTGCCAGCAGCTTAGGCCCGGGCCAGGGGGCAGGCGAGCAGTACTTC
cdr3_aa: CASSLGPGQGAGEQYF

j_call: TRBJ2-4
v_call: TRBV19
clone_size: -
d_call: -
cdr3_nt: TGTGCCACACAAGCCAAAAACATTCAGTACTTC
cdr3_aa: CATQAKNIQYF

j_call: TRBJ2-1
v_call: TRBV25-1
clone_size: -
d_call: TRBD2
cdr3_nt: TGTGCCAGCAGGCCTAGCGGGGAGGGTGAGCAGTTCTTC
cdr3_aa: CASRPSGEGEQFF

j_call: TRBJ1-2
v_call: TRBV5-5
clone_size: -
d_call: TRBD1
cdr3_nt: TGTGCCAGCAGCTTGGTCAGACAGGGTGTCTATGGCTACACCTTC
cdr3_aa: CASSLVRQGVYGYTF

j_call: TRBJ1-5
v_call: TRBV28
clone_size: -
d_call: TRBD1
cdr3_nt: TGTGCCAGCAACGATAGGACAGGGCCTTATAGCAATCAGCCCCAGCATTTT
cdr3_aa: CASNDRTGPYSNQPQHF

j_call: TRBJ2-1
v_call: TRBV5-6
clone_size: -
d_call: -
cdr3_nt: TGTGCCAGCAGCTTAATAGATGAGCAGTTCTTC
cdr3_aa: CASSLIDEQFF

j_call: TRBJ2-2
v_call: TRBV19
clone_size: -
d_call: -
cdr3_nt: TGTGCCAGTAGTCCTCGGGTCGACGGGGCCGGGGAGCTGTTTTTT
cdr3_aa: CASSPRVDGAGELFF

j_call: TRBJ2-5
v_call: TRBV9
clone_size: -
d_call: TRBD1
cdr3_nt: TGTGCCAGCAGCGTAGGAACAGGGGGAAAGACCCAGTACTTC
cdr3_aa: CASSVGTGGKTQYF

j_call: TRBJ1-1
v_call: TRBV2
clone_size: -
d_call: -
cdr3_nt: TGTGCCAGCAGGGGAAGGGGCAGGGTAGACACTGAAGCTTTCTTT
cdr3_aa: CASRGRGRVDTEAFF

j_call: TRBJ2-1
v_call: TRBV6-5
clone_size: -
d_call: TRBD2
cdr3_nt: TGTGCCAGCAGCCAGGGACTAGCGGGATTGGATGAGCAGTTCTTC
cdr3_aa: CASSQGLAGLDEQFF

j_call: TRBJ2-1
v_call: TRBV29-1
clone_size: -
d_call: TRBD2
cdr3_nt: TGCAGCGTGGCAGGGACTAGCGGGTTATCCTACAATGAGCAGTTCTTC
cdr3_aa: CSVAGTSGLSYNEQFF

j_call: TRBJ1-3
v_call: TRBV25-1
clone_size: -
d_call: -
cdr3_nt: TGTGCCAGCACCCCCCGGGGTAAAAACACCATATATTTT
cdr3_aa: CASTPRGKNTIYF

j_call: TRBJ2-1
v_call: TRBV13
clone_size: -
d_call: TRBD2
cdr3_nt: TGTGCCAGCAGCGAGGGACTAGCAGGTTACAATGAGCAGTTCTTC
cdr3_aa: CASSEGLAGYNEQFF

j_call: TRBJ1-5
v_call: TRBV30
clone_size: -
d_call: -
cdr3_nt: TGTGCCTCCCAGAGGGGGAATCAGCCCCAGCATTTT
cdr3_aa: CASQRGNQPQHF